Below, 20 T cell receptor beta chains from the same sample are listed, as sequenced in a study of glioma-infiltrating T cells. TCR alpha and beta CDR3 regions were amplified from RNA using iRepertoire nested multiplex PCR. From the multiplex PCR reads, TCRdb called clonotypes with MiXCR, one entry per CDR3 protein. The sample records 160,000 or so distinct CDR3 sequences, about 47% being singletons. The material sequenced was glioma tissue, nonneoplastic brain tissue, or PBMCs (not recorded which). The receptors were sampled from a human donor with low-grade glioma or glioblastoma, undergoing nonglioma brain surgery, or in good health (not recorded which).

In its sample, this clonotype was seen many times. This chain links TRBV6-1 with TRBJ2-7, with 9 bases lining up with TRBD1. Losses at the gene ends were 5 bases for V and 1 base for J; bases not matched to a gene: 9. Per the germline V gene, CDR1 is MNHNS and CDR2 is SASEGT. This CDR3 has 16 residues. The CDR3, as DNA: TGTGCCAGCAGTCGAACCCCGGGACAGGGTTCCTACGAGCAGTACTTC. Translated, it gives CASSRTPGQGSYEQYF.

As to this clonotype: One end of the junction is discordant with germline, which a read error may explain. The chain carries TRBV27 and TRBJ1-5; D ambiguous. Germline assignment: CDR1 MNHEY and CDR2 SMNVEV (reference sequence). The CDR3 runs 15 residues. CDR3 sequence reads: CASILGSFGNHPQHF. For the CDR3, the DNA is TGTGCCAGCATTCTGGGAAGTTTCGGCAATCACCCCCAGCATTTT.

With regard to this clonotype: A much larger clonotype is one base distant, so this may be a read error. The CDR3 does not close with the conserved phenylalanine or tryptophan, likely indicating a read error. The chain carries TRBV18 and TRBJ2-3; 14 bases align to TRBD2. V trimming: 4 bases; J trimming: 1 base; junction bases outside the gene matches: 4. CDR1 KGHSH and CDR2 LQKENI come from the germline V gene. The CDR3 extends over 17 amino acids. CDR3 in amino acids: CASSLGTSGRGTDTQYS. CDR3 DNA: TGTGCCAGCTCACTCGGGACTAGCGGGAGAGGCACAGATACGCAGTATTCT.

Many counts were recorded for this clonotype. The V and J genes are TRBV28 and TRBJ2-5, with 10 bases fitting TRBD2. Germline CDR1 reads MDHEN; CDR2 reads SYDVKM. V dropped 5 bases and J dropped 4; count of bases not matched to a gene: 4. The CDR3 contains 14 residues. As DNA, the CDR3 is TGTGCCAGCAGTAAAGCGGGGGGGTCAGAGACCCAGTACTTC. As protein: CASSKAGGSETQYF.

This clonotype was found many times. The rearrangement joins TRBV7-8 to TRBJ1-1, with 7 bases lining up with TRBD1. In germline, CDR1 is SGHVS, CDR2 FQNEAQ. The CDR3 covers 14 residues. Trimming removed 3 bases from V and 1 base from J; junction bases left unmatched: 2. CDR3 DNA: TGTGCCAGCAGCTTGGACAGGACGAACACTGAAGCTTTCTTT. As protein: CASSLDRTNTEAFF.

Points on this clonotype: Mismatch with germline at one junction end may stem from a read error. The chain joins TRBV6-2 or TRBV6-3 to TRBJ1-6, with TRBD1 matching 8 bases. Germline V lookup: CDR1 MNHEY, CDR2 SVGEGT. There are 16 residues in the CDR3. CDR3 sequence (DNA): TGTGCCAGCAGTCTCGCAGCCGGGACAGGAAATTCACCCCTCCATTTT. It yields the protein CASSLAAGTGNSPLHF.

The table lists this clonotype with many counts. This rearrangement joins TRBV7-9 to TRBJ2-1; weak D call: TRBD2 (5 bases). The CDR3 is made up of 15 amino acids. Germline V gene sequence: CDR1 SEHNR, CDR2 FQNEAQ (reference sequence). V was cut by 2 bases and J by 12 bases, with 20 bases left in between. The CDR3 region is CASSLSTRWAEGQFF. The CDR3 bases are TGTGCCAGCAGCTTATCTACTAGGTGGGCAGAAGGGCAGTTCTTC.

This sequence joins TRBV6-2 or TRBV6-3 and TRBJ2-1; TRBD1 might be the D (6 bases). Per the germline V gene, CDR1 is MNHEY and CDR2 is SVGEGT. The CDR3 totals 12 residues. Between the trimmed V and J ends, which lost 8 bases and 3 bases, there was a span of 8 bases. CDR3 in amino acids: CASSGDYNEQFF. DNA of the CDR3: TGTGCCAGCTCAGGGGACTACAATGAGCAGTTCTTC.

This chain connects TRBV5-6 to TRBJ1-1; no definite D call. V lost 0 bases and J lost 0, with 9 bases in between. The germline V gene encodes CDR1 SGHDT and CDR2 YYEEEE. The CDR3 consists of 15 residues. Here the CDR3 DNA reads TGTGCCAGCAGCTTGGCCCAGCTAGTGAACACTGAAGCTTTCTTT. Protein: CASSLAQLVNTEAFF.

This clonotype was recorded only once. One junction end does not reproduce the germline sequence, and a read error may be involved. The chain joins TRBV6-1 to TRBJ1-2; D is unresolved. Germline CDR1 is MNHNS and CDR2 is SASEGT. The CDR3 consists of 13 residues. Here the CDR3 DNA reads TGTGCCAGCAGGTTCAGAGCTAACTATGGCAACACCTTC. It translates to CASRFRANYGNTF.

The chain uses TRBV6-2 or TRBV6-3 and TRBJ2-1; 9 nucleotides line up with TRBD1. The CDR3 spans 15 residues. Trimming at V came to 6 bases and at J to 10 bases, leaving 13 bases not matched to a gene. CDR1 is MNHEY and CDR2 is SVGEGT in the germline V gene. CDR3 sequence reads: CASSSPGQGSYEQFF. CDR3 coding DNA: TGTGCCAGCAGCTCCCCGGGACAGGGATCCTACGAGCAGTTCTTC.

The sample holds many counts of this clonotype. The chain recombines TRBV20-1 with TRBJ2-1, with D possibly TRBD2 on 6 matching bases. V shed 3 bases and J shed 7 bases, with 13 bases lying between them. CDR1 DFQATT and CDR2 SNEGSKA come from the germline V gene (reference sequence). The CDR3 loop spans 13 amino acids. The CDR3 loop reads CSASRPGRNEQFF. The CDR3 DNA reads as TGCAGTGCTAGTAGGCCAGGGAGGAATGAGCAGTTCTTC.

This clonotype was counted only a few times. The J gene is TRBJ1-3, the V gene TRBV3-1; D not resolved. V was cut by 1 base and J by 0 bases, with 13 bases left in between. Germline V gene lookup returns CDR1 LGHDT and CDR2 YNNKEL (reference sequence). This CDR3 is 17 amino acids long. CDR3 nucleotide sequence: TGTGCCAGCAGCCAAGTTTTCCCAGCGAACTCTGGAAACACCATATATTTT. It yields the protein CASSQVFPANSGNTIYF.

There are many counts of this clonotype. The V gene is TRBV20-1, the J gene TRBJ1-5; D perhaps matches TRBD1 (5 bases). V was shortened by 6 bases and J by 6 bases, with 21 bases between the two germline ends. Germline CDR1 is DFQATT and CDR2 is SNEGSKA (reference sequence). The CDR3 loop spans 15 amino acids. This CDR3 reads CSAQRGPTTSQPQHF. In nucleotides, the CDR3 is TGCAGTGCACAGCGGGGCCCTACAACTTCTCAGCCCCAGCATTTT.

With respect to this clonotype: A much more abundant neighbour one base away suggests this may be a read error. The V call is TRBV12-3 or TRBV12-4, the J call TRBJ1-5, with a weak D call TRBD1 (5 bases). The CDR3 runs to 14 residues. For the CDR3, the DNA is TGTGCCAGCAGTTTTCAGGGTAGCAATCAGCCCCACCATTTT. Protein: CASSFQGSNQPHHF.

Turning to this clonotype: A much larger clone differs from this one at a single base, so this may be a read error. The chain carries TRBV2 and TRBJ1-2; D ambiguous. Germline CDR1 SNHLY, CDR2 FYNNEI. The CDR3 is 14 amino acids. Trimming took off 6 bases at V and 5 bases at J, with 16 bases between the two ends. The CDR3 protein is CASREWSQSYGYTF. The CDR3 DNA follows: TGTGCCAGCAGGGAGTGGAGCCAATCGTATGGCTACACCTTC.

A single count supports this clonotype. The V call is TRBV12-3 or TRBV12-4, the J call TRBJ1-2; possible D gene TRBD1, 6 bases. This CDR3 contains 14 residues. The V end lost 3 bases, the J end lost 2 bases, and 10 bases lay between the germline ends. The CDR3 nucleotides read TGTGCCAGCAGTTTTACAAGGGGGAACTATGGCTACACCTTC. It specifies CASSFTRGNYGYTF.

This clonotype was observed at least ten times. The V and J genes are TRBV28 and TRBJ2-7, with D unresolved. Germline loops: CDR1 MDHEN, CDR2 SYDVKM. Trimming left V 7 bases short and J 2 bases short, with 12 bases between. The CDR3 runs to 13 residues. This CDR3 reads CASKPAGTYEQYF. DNA of the CDR3: TGTGCCAGCAAGCCGGCAGGAACCTACGAGCAGTACTTC.

Remarks on this clonotype: A much larger clone differs from this one at a single base, so this may be a read error. This rearrangement joins TRBV7-2 to TRBJ2-3; possible D gene TRBD2, 6 bases. The CDR3 sequence is 15 residues long. Germline lookup yields CDR1 SGHTA and CDR2 FQGNSA. This CDR3 is CASSLTHTSTDTKYF. CDR3 DNA: TGTGCCAGCAGCTTAACGCACACTAGCACAGATACGAAGTATTTT. Based on the CDR3 plus reference TRBV7-2 and TRBJ2-3, the full variable domain is GAGVSQSPSNKVTEKGKDVELRCDPISGHTALYWYRQSLGQGLEFLIYFQGNSAPDKSGLPSDRFSAERTGGSVSTLTIQRTQQEDSAVYLCASSLTHTSTDTKYFGPGTRLTVL.

CDR3 amino acids: CASSLYLLAYNEQFF. The CDR3 nucleotides read TGTGCCAGCAGTTTATATCTATTGGCCTACAATGAGCAGTTCTTC. This rearrangement joins TRBV28 to TRBJ2-1, with D unclear. Trimming removed 1 base from V and 2 bases from J, with 9 bases in between. Germline CDR1 is MDHEN and CDR2 is SYDVKM. The CDR3 consists of 15 residues.